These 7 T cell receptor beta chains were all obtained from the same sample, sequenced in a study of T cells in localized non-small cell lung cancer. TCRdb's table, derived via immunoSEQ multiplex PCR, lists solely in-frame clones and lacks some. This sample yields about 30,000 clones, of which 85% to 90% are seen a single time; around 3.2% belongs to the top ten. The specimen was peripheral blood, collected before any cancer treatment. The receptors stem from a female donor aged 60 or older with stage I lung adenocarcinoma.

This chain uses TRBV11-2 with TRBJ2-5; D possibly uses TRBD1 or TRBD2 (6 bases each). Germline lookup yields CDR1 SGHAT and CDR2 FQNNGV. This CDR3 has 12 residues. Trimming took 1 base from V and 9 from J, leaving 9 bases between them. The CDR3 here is CASSLGGASQYF. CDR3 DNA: TGTGCCAGCAGCTTAGGGGGGGCTTCCCAGTACTTC.

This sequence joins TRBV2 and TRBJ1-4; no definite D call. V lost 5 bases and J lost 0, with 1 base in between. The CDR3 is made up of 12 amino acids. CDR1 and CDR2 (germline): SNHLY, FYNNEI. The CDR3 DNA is TGTGCCAGCAGTACAACTAATGAAAAACTGTTTTTT. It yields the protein CASSTTNEKLFF.

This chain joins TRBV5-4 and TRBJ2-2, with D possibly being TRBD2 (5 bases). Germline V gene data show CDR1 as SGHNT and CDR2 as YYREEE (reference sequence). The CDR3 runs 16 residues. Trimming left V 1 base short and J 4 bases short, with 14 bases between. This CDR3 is CASSLYGMPGTGELFF. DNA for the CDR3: TGTGCCAGCAGCTTGTACGGGATGCCTGGCACCGGGGAGCTGTTTTTT.

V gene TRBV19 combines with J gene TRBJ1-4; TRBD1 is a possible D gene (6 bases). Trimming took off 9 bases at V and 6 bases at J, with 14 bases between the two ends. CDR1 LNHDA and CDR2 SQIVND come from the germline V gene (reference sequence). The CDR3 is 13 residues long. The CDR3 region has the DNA TGTGCCAGCGCCCGGGGGGCCTATGAAAAACTGTTTTTT. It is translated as CASARGAYEKLFF.

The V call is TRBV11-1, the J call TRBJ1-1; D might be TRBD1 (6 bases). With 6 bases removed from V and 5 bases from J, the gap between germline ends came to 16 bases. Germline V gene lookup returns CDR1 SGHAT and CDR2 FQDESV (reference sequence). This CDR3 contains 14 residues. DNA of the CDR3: TGTGCCAGCAGACATGGGACACTGGGGACTGAAGCTTTCTTT. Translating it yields CASRHGTLGTEAFF.

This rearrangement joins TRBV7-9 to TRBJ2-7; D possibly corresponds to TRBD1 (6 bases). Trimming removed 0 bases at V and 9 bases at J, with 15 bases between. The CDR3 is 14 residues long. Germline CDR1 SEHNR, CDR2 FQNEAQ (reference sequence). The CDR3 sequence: CASSLAGAGVSQYF. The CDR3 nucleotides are TGTGCCAGCAGCTTAGCGGGGGCCGGGGTTTCGCAGTACTTC. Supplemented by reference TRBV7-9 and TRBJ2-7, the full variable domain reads DTGVSQNPRHKITKRGQNVTFRCDPISEHNRLYWYRQTLGQGPEFLTYFQNEAQLEKSRLLSDRFSAERPKGSFSTLEIQRTEQGDSAMYLCASSLAGAGVSQYFGPGTRLTVT.

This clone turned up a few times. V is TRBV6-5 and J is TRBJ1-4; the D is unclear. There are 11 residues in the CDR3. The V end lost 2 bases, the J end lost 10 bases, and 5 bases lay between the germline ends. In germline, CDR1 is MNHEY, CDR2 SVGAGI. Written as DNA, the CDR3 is TGTGCCAGCAGTTACCGGGGAAAACTGTTTTTT. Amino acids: CASSYRGKLFF.